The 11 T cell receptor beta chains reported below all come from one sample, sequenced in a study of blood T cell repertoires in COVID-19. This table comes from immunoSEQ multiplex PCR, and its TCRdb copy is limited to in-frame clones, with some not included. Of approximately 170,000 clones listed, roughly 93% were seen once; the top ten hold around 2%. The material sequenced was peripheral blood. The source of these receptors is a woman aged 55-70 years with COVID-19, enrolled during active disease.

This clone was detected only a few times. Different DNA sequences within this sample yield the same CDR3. The CDR3 nucleotides are TGTGCCAGCGGGGACGGGACAGAAAATTCACCCCTCCACTTT. It codes for CASGDGTENSPLHF. The chain recombines TRBV6-5 with TRBJ1-6, with TRBD1 matching over 7 bases. Germline loops: CDR1 MNHEY, CDR2 SVGAGI. The CDR3 is 14 residues long. The junction had 8 bases not matched to a gene; V was cut back by 8 bases and J by 7 bases.

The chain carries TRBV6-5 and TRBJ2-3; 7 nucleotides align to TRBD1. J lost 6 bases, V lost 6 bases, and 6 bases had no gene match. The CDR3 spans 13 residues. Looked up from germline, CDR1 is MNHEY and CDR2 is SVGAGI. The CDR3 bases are TGTGCCAGCAGCGGTAGGGGGCTGGATACGCAGTATTTT. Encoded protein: CASSGRGLDTQYF.

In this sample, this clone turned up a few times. The CDR3 spells CASSRGQGVSEAFF. In DNA form, the CDR3 reads TGTGCCAGTAGTAGGGGACAGGGGGTCTCTGAAGCTTTCTTT. The chain joins TRBV19 to TRBJ1-1; TRBD1 agrees at 11 bases. Germline V gene lookup returns CDR1 LNHDA and CDR2 SQIVND (reference sequence). The CDR3 sequence is 14 residues long. V lost 4 bases and J lost 6; bases outside the gene matches: 4.

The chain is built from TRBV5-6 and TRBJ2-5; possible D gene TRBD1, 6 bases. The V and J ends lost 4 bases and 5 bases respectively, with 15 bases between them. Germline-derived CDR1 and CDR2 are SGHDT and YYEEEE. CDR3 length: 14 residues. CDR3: CASSPTGRLETQYF. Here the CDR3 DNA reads TGTGCCAGCAGCCCTACAGGGCGCCTGGAGACCCAGTACTTC.

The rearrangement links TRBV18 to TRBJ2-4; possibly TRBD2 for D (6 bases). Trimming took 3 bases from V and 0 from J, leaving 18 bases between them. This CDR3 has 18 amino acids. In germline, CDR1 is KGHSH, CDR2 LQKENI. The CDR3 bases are TGTGCCAGCTCACCGATCGGGGGTTCGTATCTAGCCAAAAACATTCAGTACTTC. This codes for CASSPIGGSYLAKNIQYF.

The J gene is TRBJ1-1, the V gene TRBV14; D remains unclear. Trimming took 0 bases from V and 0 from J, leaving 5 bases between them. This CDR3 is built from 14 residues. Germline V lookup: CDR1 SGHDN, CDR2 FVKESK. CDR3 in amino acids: CASSQDLLNTEAFF. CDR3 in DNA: TGTGCCAGCAGCCAAGATCTGTTGAACACTGAAGCTTTCTTT.

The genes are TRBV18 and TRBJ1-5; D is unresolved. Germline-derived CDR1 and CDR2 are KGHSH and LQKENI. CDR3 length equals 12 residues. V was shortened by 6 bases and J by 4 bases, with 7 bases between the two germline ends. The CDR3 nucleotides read TGTGCCAGCTCCCATACTAATCAGCCCCAGCATTTT. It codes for CASSHTNQPQHF.

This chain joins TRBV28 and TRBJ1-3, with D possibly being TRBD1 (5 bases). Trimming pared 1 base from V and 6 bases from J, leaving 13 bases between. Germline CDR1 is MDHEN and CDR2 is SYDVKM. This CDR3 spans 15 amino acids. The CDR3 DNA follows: TGTGCCAGCAGTTTATTTCCAGGGATCGAAAACACCATATATTTT. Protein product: CASSLFPGIENTIYF. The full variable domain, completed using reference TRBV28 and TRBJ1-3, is DVKVTQSSRYLVKRTGEKVFLECVQDMDHENMFWYRQDPGLGLRLIYFSYDVKMKEKGDIPEGYSVSREKKERFSLILESASTNQTSMYLCASSLFPGIENTIYFGEGSWLTVV.

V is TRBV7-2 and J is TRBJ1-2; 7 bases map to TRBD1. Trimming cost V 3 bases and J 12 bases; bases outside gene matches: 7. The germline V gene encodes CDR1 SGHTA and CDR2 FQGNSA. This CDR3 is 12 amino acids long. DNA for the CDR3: TGTGCCAGCAGCTTCCGACAGGGACCCCACACCTTC. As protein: CASSFRQGPHTF.

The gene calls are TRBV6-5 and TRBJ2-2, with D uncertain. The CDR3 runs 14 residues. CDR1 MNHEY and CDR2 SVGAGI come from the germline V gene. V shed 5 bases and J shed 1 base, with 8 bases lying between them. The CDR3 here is CASSKTQNTGELFF. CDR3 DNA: TGTGCCAGCAGTAAGACACAGAACACCGGGGAGCTGTTTTTT.

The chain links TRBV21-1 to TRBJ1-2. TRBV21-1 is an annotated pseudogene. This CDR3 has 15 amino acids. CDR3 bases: TGTGCCAGCAGCGGGGGGACCAACCCTAACTATGGCTACACCTTC. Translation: CASSGGTNPNYGYTF.